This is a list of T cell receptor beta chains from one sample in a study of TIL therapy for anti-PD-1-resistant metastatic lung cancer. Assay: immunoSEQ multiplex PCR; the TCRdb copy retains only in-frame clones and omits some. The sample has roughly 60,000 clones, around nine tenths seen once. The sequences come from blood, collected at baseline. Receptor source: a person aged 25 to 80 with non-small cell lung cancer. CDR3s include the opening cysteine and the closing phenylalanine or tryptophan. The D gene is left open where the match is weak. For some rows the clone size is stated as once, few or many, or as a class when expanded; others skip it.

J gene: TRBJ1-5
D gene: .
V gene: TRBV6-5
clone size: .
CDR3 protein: CASRSGTNSNQPQHF
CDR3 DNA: TGTGCCAGCCGCTCGGGGACAAATAGCAATCAGCCCCAGCATTTT

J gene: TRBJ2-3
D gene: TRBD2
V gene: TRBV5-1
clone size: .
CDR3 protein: CASSRSLAGAVTDTQYF
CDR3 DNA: TGCGCCAGCAGCCGTTCCCTAGCGGGAGCCGTCACAGATACGCAGTATTTT

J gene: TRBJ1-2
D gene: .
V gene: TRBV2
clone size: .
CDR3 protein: CASIIEGNNGGYTF
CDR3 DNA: TGTGCCAGCATCATAGAGGGCAACAACGGAGGCTACACCTTC

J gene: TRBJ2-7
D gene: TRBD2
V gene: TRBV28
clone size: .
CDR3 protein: CASRRTSGFSYEQYF
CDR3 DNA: TGTGCCAGCAGGCGTACTAGCGGGTTCTCCTACGAGCAGTACTTC

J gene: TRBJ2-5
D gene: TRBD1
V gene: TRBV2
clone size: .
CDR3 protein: CASSEAGTGRETQYF
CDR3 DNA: TGTGCCAGCAGTGAAGCGGGGACAGGGAGGGAGACCCAGTACTTC

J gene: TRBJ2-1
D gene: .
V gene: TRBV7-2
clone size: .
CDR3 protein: CASSPPPEVEQFF
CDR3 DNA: TGTGCCAGCAGCCCTCCTCCGGAGGTTGAGCAGTTCTTC

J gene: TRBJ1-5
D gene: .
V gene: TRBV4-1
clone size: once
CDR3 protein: CASSQEGGQPQHF
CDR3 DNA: TGCGCCAGCAGCCAGGAGGGTGGGCAGCCCCAGCATTTT

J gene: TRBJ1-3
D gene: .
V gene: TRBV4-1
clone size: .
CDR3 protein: CASSQDSVGNTIYF
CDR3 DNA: TGCGCCAGCAGCCAAGATAGTGTAGGAAACACCATATATTTT

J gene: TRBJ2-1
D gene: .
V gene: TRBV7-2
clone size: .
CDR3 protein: CASSSGEQFF
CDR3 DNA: TGTGCCAGCAGCTCCGGTGAGCAGTTCTTC

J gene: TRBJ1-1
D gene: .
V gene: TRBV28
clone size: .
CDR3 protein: CASSFGGGRTEAFF
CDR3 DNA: TGTGCCAGCAGTTTCGGTGGGGGTAGGACTGAAGCTTTCTTT

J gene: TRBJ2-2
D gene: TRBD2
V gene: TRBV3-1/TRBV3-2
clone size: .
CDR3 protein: CASSRSGGAGTGELFF
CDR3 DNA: TGTGCCAGCAGCCGCAGCGGGGGGGCCGGCACCGGGGAGCTGTTTTTT

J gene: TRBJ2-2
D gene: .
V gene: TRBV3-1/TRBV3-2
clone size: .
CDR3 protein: CASGRGQATGELFF
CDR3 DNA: TGTGCCAGCGGGAGGGGGCAGGCCACCGGGGAGCTGTTTTTT

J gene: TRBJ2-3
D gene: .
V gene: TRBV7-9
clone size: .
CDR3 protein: CASSQTGYTDTQYF
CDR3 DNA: TGTGCCAGCAGCCAGACAGGTTACACAGATACGCAGTATTTT

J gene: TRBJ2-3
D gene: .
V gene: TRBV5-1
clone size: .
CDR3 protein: CASSLTGAHTDTQYF
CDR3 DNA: TGCGCCAGCAGCTTGACAGGAGCGCACACAGATACGCAGTATTTT

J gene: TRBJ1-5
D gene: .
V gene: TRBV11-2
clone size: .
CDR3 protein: CASSLDLNQPQHF
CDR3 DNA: TGTGCCAGCAGCTTAGACTTGAATCAGCCCCAGCATTTT

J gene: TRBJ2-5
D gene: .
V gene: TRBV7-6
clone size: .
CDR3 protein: CASSPAGGRSETQYF
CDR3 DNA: TGTGCCAGCAGCCCCGCGGGTGGGCGGTCGGAGACCCAGTACTTC

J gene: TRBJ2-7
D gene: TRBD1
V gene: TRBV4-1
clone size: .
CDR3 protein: CASSQDMTGDYEQYF
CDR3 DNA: TGCGCCAGCAGCCAAGACATGACAGGGGACTACGAGCAGTACTTC

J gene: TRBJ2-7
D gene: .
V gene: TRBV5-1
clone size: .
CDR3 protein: CASSLGDYEQYF
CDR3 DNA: TGCGCCAGCAGCTTGGGAGACTACGAGCAGTACTTC

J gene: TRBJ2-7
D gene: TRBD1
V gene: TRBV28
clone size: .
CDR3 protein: CATDRGQPYEQYF
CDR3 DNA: TGTGCCACCGACAGGGGCCAACCCTACGAGCAGTACTTC

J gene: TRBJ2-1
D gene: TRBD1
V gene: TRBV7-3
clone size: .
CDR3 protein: CASSLSPGQGGEQFF
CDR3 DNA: TGTGCCAGCAGCTTATCCCCGGGACAGGGTGGCGAGCAGTTCTTC

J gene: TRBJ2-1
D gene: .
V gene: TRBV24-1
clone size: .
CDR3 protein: CATSARPSSGPYNEQFF
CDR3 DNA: TGTGCCACCAGCGCCCGTCCTTCAAGCGGTCCCTACAATGAGCAGTTCTTC

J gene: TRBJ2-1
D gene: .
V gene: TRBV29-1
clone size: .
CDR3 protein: CTQTRGDEQFF
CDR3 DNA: TGCACCCAGACTAGGGGGGATGAGCAGTTCTTC

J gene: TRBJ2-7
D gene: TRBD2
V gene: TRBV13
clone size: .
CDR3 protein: CASSLWGLAGGYEQYF
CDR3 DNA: TGTGCCAGCAGCCTGTGGGGACTAGCGGGGGGGTACGAGCAGTACTTC

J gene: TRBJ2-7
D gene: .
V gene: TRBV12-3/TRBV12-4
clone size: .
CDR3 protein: CASSSLQGYEQYF
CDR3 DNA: TGTGCCAGCAGCAGCCTACAGGGCTACGAGCAGTACTTC

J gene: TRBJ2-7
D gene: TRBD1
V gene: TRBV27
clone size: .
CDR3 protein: CASSLQGAAYEQYF
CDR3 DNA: TGTGCCAGCAGTTTACAGGGGGCCGCCTACGAGCAGTACTTC

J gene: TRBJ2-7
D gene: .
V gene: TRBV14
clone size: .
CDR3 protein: CASSQDTEVLGEQYF
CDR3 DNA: TGTGCCAGCAGCCAAGATACGGAGGTACTCGGGGAGCAGTACTTC

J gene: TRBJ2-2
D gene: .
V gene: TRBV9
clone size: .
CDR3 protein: CASSATVNTGELFF
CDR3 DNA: TGTGCCAGCAGCGCGACAGTTAACACCGGGGAGCTGTTTTTT

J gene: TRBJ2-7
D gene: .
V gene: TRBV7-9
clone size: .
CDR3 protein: CASSASASSYEQYF
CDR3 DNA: TGTGCCAGCAGCGCCAGCGCGAGCTCCTACGAGCAGTACTTC

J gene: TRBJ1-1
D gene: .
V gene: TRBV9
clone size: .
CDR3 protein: CASSVSGDTEAFF
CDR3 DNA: TGTGCCAGCAGCGTATCAGGGGACACTGAAGCTTTCTTT

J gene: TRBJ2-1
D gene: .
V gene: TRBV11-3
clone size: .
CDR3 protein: CASSPWWGAAYNEQFF
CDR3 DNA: TGTGCCAGCAGCCCTTGGTGGGGGGCCGCCTACAATGAGCAGTTCTTC

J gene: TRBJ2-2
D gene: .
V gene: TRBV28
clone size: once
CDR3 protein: CASSLYHGRVGKTGELFF
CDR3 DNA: TGTGCCAGCAGTTTATATCACGGCAGGGTGGGGAAAACCGGGGAGCTGTTTTTT

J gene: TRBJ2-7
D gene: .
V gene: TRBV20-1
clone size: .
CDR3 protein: CSLTPYEQYF
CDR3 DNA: TGCAGCCTCACCCCCTACGAGCAGTACTTC

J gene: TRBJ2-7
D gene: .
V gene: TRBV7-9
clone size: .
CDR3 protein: CASSLNYEQYF
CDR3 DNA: TGTGCCAGCAGCCTAAACTACGAGCAGTACTTC